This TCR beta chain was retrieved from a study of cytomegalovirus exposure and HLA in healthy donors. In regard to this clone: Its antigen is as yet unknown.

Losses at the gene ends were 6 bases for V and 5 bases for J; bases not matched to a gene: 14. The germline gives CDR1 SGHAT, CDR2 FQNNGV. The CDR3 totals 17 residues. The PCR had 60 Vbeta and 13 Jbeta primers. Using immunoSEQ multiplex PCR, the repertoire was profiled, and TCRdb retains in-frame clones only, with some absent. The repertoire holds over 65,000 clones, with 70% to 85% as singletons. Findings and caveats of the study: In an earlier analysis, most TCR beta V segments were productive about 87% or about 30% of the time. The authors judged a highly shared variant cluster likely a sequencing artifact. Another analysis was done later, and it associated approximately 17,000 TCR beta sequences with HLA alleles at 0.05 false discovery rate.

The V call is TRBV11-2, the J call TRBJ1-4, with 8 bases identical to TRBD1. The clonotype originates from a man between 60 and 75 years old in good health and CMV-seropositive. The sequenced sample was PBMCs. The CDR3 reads CASSSAPYRGTNEKLFF. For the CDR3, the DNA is TGTGCCAGCAGTTCCGCCCCCTACAGGGGGACGAATGAAAAACTGTTTTTT.